Described below is a single T cell receptor (beta chain) sequence and its context. Germline trimming cut 5 bases from V and 6 bases from J; bases unmatched to any gene: 9. Looked up from germline, CDR1 is SGHTA and CDR2 is FQGNSA. The CDR3 totals 14 residues. Both subsets, CD45RA+ naive and CD45RA-negative memory, were split from the CD4+ cells. The data are from a study of shared clonotypes between healthy human individuals. The wider study: Contributing individuals were a couple of females and three males aged 18 to 49.

The assay was immunoSEQ multiplex PCR, and TCRdb's table has in-frame clones only and misses some. The sample holds over 1.5 million clones; 95% to 99% are singletons and the top ten take about 0.4%. The receptor was isolated from a man aged 25-40 years in good health. The specimen sequenced was naive CD4+ T cells sorted from blood. Indicated subset: CD45RA+ positively selected. The chain combines TRBV7-2 with TRBJ2-7, with TRBD1 matching 8 bases. This CDR3 is CASSQQGALGEQYF. CDR3 sequence (DNA): TGTGCCAGCAGCCAGCAGGGGGCGCTCGGCGAGCAGTACTTC.